A single sample gave rise to the 23 T cell receptor beta chains below, sequenced in a study of blood T cell repertoires in COVID-19. The table came from immunoSEQ multiplex PCR; TCRdb's copy has only in-frame clones and leaves some out. Among about 160,000 clones listed, roughly nine tenths were seen once. Material: peripheral blood. These receptors all stem from a man between 60 and 70 years old with active or convalescent COVID-19.

The chain uses TRBV19 and TRBJ2-3; TRBD2 matches at 13 bases. This CDR3 spans 18 amino acids. V shed 1 base, J shed 0 bases, and the junction held 4 bases outside the gene matches. Germline CDR1 LNHDA, CDR2 SQIVND (reference sequence). The CDR3 here is CASSIGLAGGRSTDTQYF. Here the CDR3 DNA reads TGTGCCAGTAGTATAGGACTAGCGGGGGGACGAAGCACAGATACGCAGTATTTT. Full variable domain (missing parts from reference TRBV19 and TRBJ2-3): DGGITQSPKYLFRKEGQNVTLSCEQNLNHDAMYWYRQDPGQGLRLIYYSQIVNDFQKGDIAEGYSVSREKKESFPLTVTSAQKNPTAFYLCASSIGLAGGRSTDTQYFGPGTRLTVL.

This clone was detected once. The V gene is TRBV27, the J gene TRBJ2-1, with 10 positions matching TRBD1. This CDR3 region has 17 residues. Trimming at V came to 7 bases and at J to 7 bases, leaving 16 bases not matched to a gene. Per germline, CDR1 MNHEY and CDR2 SMNVEV (reference sequence). The CDR3 DNA reads as TGTGCCAGCACTACCATACAAGGGGACAGGGGACGGAATGAGCAGTTCTTC. As protein: CASTTIQGDRGRNEQFF.

The rearrangement joins TRBV5-1 to TRBJ1-1; 8 bases are shared with TRBD1. The CDR3 spans 13 residues. Germline trimming cut 4 bases from V and 6 bases from J; bases unmatched to any gene: 5. Germline V gives CDR1 SGHRS, CDR2 YFSETQ. CDR3 region: CASSNDRGAEAFF. The CDR3, as DNA: TGCGCCAGCAGCAATGACAGGGGAGCTGAAGCTTTCTTT.

This chain connects TRBV3-1 (or the pseudogene TRBV3-2) to TRBJ2-5; D might be TRBD2 (6 bases). Germline CDR1 and CDR2: LGHDT and YNNKEL (reference sequence). The CDR3 is 13 residues long. V was cut by 8 bases and J by 0 bases, with 10 bases left in between. The CDR3 spells CASGGGYQETQYF. DNA for the CDR3: TGTGCCAGCGGTGGGGGGTACCAAGAGACCCAGTACTTC.

This CDR3 is CASSSPSWRGGTGELFF. The CDR3 DNA follows: TGTGCCAGCAGCTCCCCCAGTTGGCGGGGGGGAACCGGGGAGCTGTTTTTT. The genes are TRBV7-9 and TRBJ2-2, with TRBD2 matching 9 bases. The CDR3 totals 17 residues. Trimming cost V 4 bases and J 5 bases; bases outside gene matches: 11. Germline lookup yields CDR1 SEHNR and CDR2 FQNEAQ (reference sequence).

This clone is a singleton in its sample. This chain uses TRBV23-1 with TRBJ1-5; 9 positions agree with TRBD1. TRBV23-1 is designated an ORF whose function remains uncertain. Unmatched junction bases numbered 3, after V lost 2 bases and J lost 7 bases. CDR3 size: 14 residues. CDR3 region: CASSQGTGPQPQHF. CDR3 in DNA: TGCGCCAGCAGTCAAGGGACAGGGCCCCAGCCCCAGCATTTT.

The chain combines TRBV6-1 with TRBJ2-3; no clear D gene. Germline-derived CDR1 and CDR2 are MNHNS and SASEGT. V was shortened by 3 bases and J by 0 bases, with 10 bases between the two germline ends. The CDR3 runs to 15 residues. In DNA, the CDR3 is TGTGCCAGCAGTGAGATTGCGCATAGCACAGATACGCAGTATTTT. Its protein is CASSEIAHSTDTQYF.

The rearrangement joins TRBV4-1 to TRBJ1-1, with a weak D call TRBD1 (6 bases). From germline, CDR1 is MGHRA and CDR2 YSYEKL. The V end lost 0 bases, the J end lost 1 base, and 12 bases lay between the germline ends. The CDR3 is 16 amino acids. CDR3 nucleotide sequence: TGCGCCAGCAGCCAAGAACAGGGAGAGGGGAACACTGAAGCTTTCTTT. Residues: CASSQEQGEGNTEAFF.

The chain has TRBV20-1 and TRBJ1-5, with 9 bases that match TRBD1. CDR1 is DFQATT, CDR2 SNEGSKA, per germline (reference sequence). The CDR3 runs to 16 residues. The J segment lost 2 bases and the V segment lost 3 bases, leaving 8 bases of the junction unmatched. In DNA, the CDR3 is TGCAGTGCTAGTCAACAGGGGGCCCGAGGCAATCAGCCCCAGCATTTT. Amino acid sequence: CSASQQGARGNQPQHF.

This clone was recorded once. The chain is built from TRBV7-8 and TRBJ2-4, with 7 bases aligning to TRBD1. Germline trimming cut 1 base from V and 3 bases from J; bases unmatched to any gene: 12. Looked up from germline, CDR1 is SGHVS and CDR2 is FQNEAQ. This CDR3 has 18 residues. CDR3 loop: CASSLVSDRVRGKNIQYF. The CDR3 DNA reads TGTGCCAGCAGCTTAGTTTCTGACAGGGTCCGTGGCAAAAACATTCAGTACTTC. Complete variable domain (other parts from reference TRBV7-8 and TRBJ2-4): GAGVSQSPRYKVAKRGQDVALRCDPISGHVSLFWYQQALGQGPEFLTYFQNEAQLDKSGLPSDRFFAERPEGSVSTLKIQRTQQEDSAVYLCASSLVSDRVRGKNIQYFGAGTRLSVL.

The chain couples TRBV5-1 to TRBJ2-3; the D gene is possibly TRBD2 (6 bases). The CDR3 consists of 16 residues. Trimming removed 0 bases at V and 1 base at J, with 12 bases between. Germline V gives CDR1 SGHRS, CDR2 YFSETQ. This CDR3 is CASSLGGGARTDTQYF. CDR3 bases: TGCGCCAGCAGCTTGGGTGGAGGGGCCCGCACAGATACGCAGTATTTT.

The chain links TRBV7-6 to TRBJ1-5; TRBD1 is a possible D gene (5 bases). The germline V gene has CDR1 SGHVS and CDR2 FNYEAQ. Trimming shortened V by 1 base and J by 4 bases, and 17 bases separated the two germline ends. The length of the CDR3 is 17 residues. CDR3 sequence: CASSLGPPGSKNQPQHF. The CDR3 DNA reads as TGTGCCAGCAGCTTAGGGCCCCCAGGGTCCAAAAATCAGCCCCAGCATTTT.

This sequence joins TRBV7-6 and TRBJ2-2; 11 bases are shared with TRBD2. V lost 1 base and J lost 7; bases outside the gene matches: 11. Germline loops: CDR1 SGHVS, CDR2 FNYEAQ. This CDR3 is built from 18 residues. The CDR3 is CASSLGGPSGGLGGELFF. CDR3 coding DNA: TGTGCCAGCAGCTTAGGAGGGCCTAGCGGGGGGCTCGGCGGGGAGCTGTTTTTT.

The chain uses TRBV2 and TRBJ1-2; 7 bases match TRBD1. The V segment lost 3 bases and the J segment 7 bases; nucleotides outside the gene matches: 8. This CDR3 has 14 residues. Germline CDR1 reads SNHLY; CDR2 reads FYNNEI. The CDR3 protein is CASSDSPTGLGYTF. CDR3 DNA: TGTGCCAGCAGTGATTCCCCGACAGGGCTTGGCTACACCTTC.

The chain employs TRBV4-1 and TRBJ1-2; 10 positions agree with TRBD1. Germline CDR1 MGHRA, CDR2 YSYEKL. With V trimmed by 0 bases and J by 5 bases, 21 bases remained unmatched. The CDR3 is 21 residues long. The CDR3: CASSQDHSGQGRDGPRYGYTF. CDR3 sequence (DNA): TGCGCCAGCAGCCAAGATCATTCGGGACAGGGGCGAGACGGACCTCGGTATGGCTACACCTTC.

The chain couples TRBV2 to TRBJ2-7; D may be TRBD1 (7 bases). The CDR3 has 12 residues. CDR1 SNHLY and CDR2 FYNNEI come from the germline V gene. The V and J ends lost 10 bases and 7 bases respectively, with 17 bases between them. The DNA of the CDR3 is TGTGCCACCGAAGGAGGGGGCGCAGAGCAGTACTTC. Amino acid sequence: CATEGGGAEQYF.

This clone was picked up a small number of times. This chain links TRBV15 with TRBJ2-1, with a tentative D call TRBD1 (5 bases). The CDR3 covers 15 residues. Trimming cost V 1 base and J 4 bases, with 11 bases left between them. Germline assignment: CDR1 LNHNV and CDR2 YYDKDF (reference sequence). The CDR3 DNA reads as TGTGCCACCAGCAGAGCAGGGTCTATGTACAATGAGCAGTTCTTC. This encodes CATSRAGSMYNEQFF. Drawing the rest from reference TRBV15 and TRBJ2-1, the complete variable domain is DAMVIQNPRYQVTQFGKPVTLSCSQTLNHNVMYWYQQKSSQAPKLLFHYYDKDFNNEADTPDNFQSRRPNTSFCFLDIRSPGLGDTAMYLCATSRAGSMYNEQFFGPGTRLTVL.

This clone was seen a handful of times. V usage is TRBV6-4 and J usage is TRBJ2-1; D is possibly TRBD2 (7 bases). The CDR3 runs 15 residues. The V gene lost 3 bases and the J gene lost 1 base, with 10 bases spanning the gap. Germline values: CDR1 MRHNA, CDR2 SNTAGT. CDR3 sequence (DNA): TGTGCCAGCAGTGAAAGGGGGGGGTCCTACAATGAGCAGTTCTTC. Translation: CASSERGGSYNEQFF.

This clone was observed a single time. The chain is built from TRBV19 and TRBJ1-1, with TRBD1 identical over 12 bases. Germline CDR1 LNHDA, CDR2 SQIVND (reference sequence). Unmatched junction bases numbered 5, after V lost 6 bases and J lost 6 bases. CDR3 length: 14 residues. The CDR3 protein is CASSTGTGGAEAFF. The CDR3 coding sequence is TGTGCCAGTAGCACCGGGACAGGGGGCGCTGAAGCTTTCTTT.

The chain joins TRBV5-4 to TRBJ2-5, with TRBD2 as a possible D gene (5 bases). Germline lookup yields CDR1 SGHNT and CDR2 YYREEE (reference sequence). Trimming left V 1 base short and J 2 bases short, with 9 bases between. The CDR3 loop spans 14 amino acids. Here the CDR3 DNA reads TGTGCCAGCAGCTTGAGCGGAGGACAAGAGACCCAGTACTTC. Encoded protein: CASSLSGGQETQYF.

This chain joins TRBV19 and TRBJ1-5; TRBD1 aligns across 7 bases. The CDR3 has 15 amino acids. Germline V gene lookup returns CDR1 LNHDA and CDR2 SQIVND (reference sequence). V shed 3 bases, J shed 5 bases, and the junction held 7 bases outside the gene matches. This CDR3 is CASSITDRFYQPQHF. The CDR3 DNA reads as TGTGCCAGTAGTATCACGGACAGGTTCTATCAGCCCCAGCATTTT. The full variable domain, completed using reference TRBV19 and TRBJ1-5, is DGGITQSPKYLFRKEGQNVTLSCEQNLNHDAMYWYRQDPGQGLRLIYYSQIVNDFQKGDIAEGYSVSREKKESFPLTVTSAQKNPTAFYLCASSITDRFYQPQHFGDGTRLSIL.

This clone was detected only once. This rearrangement joins TRBV3-1 (or the pseudogene TRBV3-2) to TRBJ1-2; D perhaps matches TRBD1 (5 bases). Germline CDR1 and CDR2: LGHDT and YNNKEL (reference sequence). This CDR3 contains 16 residues. Trimming shortened V by 4 bases and J by 4 bases, and 19 bases separated the two germline ends. The CDR3 region has the DNA TGTGCCAGCAGCCGACATCAGGGAGGAGGAGGCTATGGCTACACCTTC. Residues: CASSRHQGGGGYGYTF.

This rearrangement joins TRBV6-5 to TRBJ1-1, with TRBD1 identical over 7 bases. CDR1 is MNHEY and CDR2 is SVGAGI in the germline V gene. The CDR3 extends over 13 amino acids. V lost 7 bases to trimming and J lost 4 bases; unmatched junction nucleotides: 6. The CDR3 bases are TGTGCCAGCAACCCCGACAGGGTCACTGAAGCTTTCTTT. Its protein product is CASNPDRVTEAFF.